A single sample gave rise to the 12 T cell receptor beta chains below, sequenced in a study of OX40 agonist ivuxolimab in advanced cancers. This table comes from immunoSEQ multiplex PCR, and its TCRdb copy is limited to in-frame clones, with some not included. The table has under 85,000 clones, about 91% seen once. The source material was CD4+ or CD8+ T cells sorted from blood, sampled in a trial of the OX40 agonist ivuxolimab. These receptors were obtained from an adult with an advanced solid tumor such as melanoma, head and neck, liver or kidney cancer.

The chain joins TRBV5-4 to TRBJ1-4; TRBD1 agrees at 8 bases. Trimming removed 2 bases from V and 0 bases from J; junction bases left unmatched: 6. In germline, CDR1 is SGHNT, CDR2 YYREEE (reference sequence). The length of the CDR3 is 17 residues. The CDR3 coding sequence is TGTGCCAGCAGCTTCGACAGGGGAGCTACAACTAATGAAAAACTGTTTTTT. Its translation is CASSFDRGATTNEKLFF.

A word on this clone: Mismatch with germline at one junction end may stem from a read error. The chain joins TRBV5-1 to TRBJ2-5; 8 positions agree with TRBD2. CDR3 size: 16 residues. Per germline, CDR1 SGHRS and CDR2 YFSETQ. For the CDR3, the DNA is TGCGCCAGCAGTCCCGTGGTAGCGGGGTACCAAGAGGCCCAGTACTTC. It specifies CASSPVVAGYQEAQYF. The variable domain in full, completed from reference TRBV5-1 and TRBJ2-5, reads KAGVTQTPRYLIKTRGQQVTLSCSPISGHRSVSWYQQTPGQGLQFLFEYFSETQRNKGNFPGRFSGRQFSNSRSEMNVSTLELGDSALYLCASSPVVAGYQEAQYFGPGTRLLVL.

The J gene is TRBJ1-4, the V gene TRBV27; D is possibly TRBD1 (6 bases). This CDR3 region has 13 residues. Germline V CDR1 and CDR2: MNHEY, SMNVEV (reference sequence). V dropped 3 bases and J dropped 8 bases, with 10 bases sitting between them. The CDR3 sequence: CASSFRGQEKLFF. CDR3 sequence (DNA): TGTGCCAGCAGTTTCCGGGGGCAAGAAAAACTGTTTTTT.

V and J are TRBV5-6 and TRBJ2-7; TRBD2 aligns across 16 bases. V shed 4 bases, J shed 3 bases, and the junction held 10 bases outside the gene matches. Germline lookup yields CDR1 SGHDT and CDR2 YYEEEE. There are 18 residues in the CDR3. CDR3 loop: CASSRGLAGGPKYYEQYF. For the CDR3, the DNA is TGTGCCAGCAGCCGGGGACTAGCGGGAGGGCCCAAATACTACGAGCAGTACTTC. Combining the CDR3 with reference TRBV5-6 and TRBJ2-7 gives the whole variable domain DAGVTQSPTHLIKTRGQQVTLRCSPKSGHDTVSWYQQALGQGPQFIFQYYEEEERQRGNFPDRFSGHQFPNYSSELNVNALLLGDSALYLCASSRGLAGGPKYYEQYFGPGTRLTVT.

In DNA form, the CDR3 reads TGTGCCTGGAGTGTAAGGGGGGCGATCACCTACGAGCAGTACTTC. This gives the protein CAWSVRGAITYEQYF. The chain uses TRBV30 and TRBJ2-7; D is possibly TRBD1 or TRBD2 (6 bases each). This CDR3 contains 15 residues. From germline, CDR1 is GTSNPN and CDR2 SVGIG (reference sequence). V was clipped by 0 bases and J by 2 bases, with 14 bases between them. The whole variable domain, filled in from reference TRBV30 and TRBJ2-7, reads SQTIHQWPATLVQPVGSPLSLECTVEGTSNPNLYWYRQAAGRGLQLLFYSVGIGQISSEVPQNLSASRPQDRQFILSSKKLLLSDSGFYLCAWSVRGAITYEQYFGPGTRLTVT.

The chain couples TRBV5-5 to TRBJ2-1; D could derive from TRBD1 or TRBD2 (6 bases each). The V end was cut by 6 bases, the J end by 2 bases, with 15 bases between. The CDR3 is made up of 15 amino acids. The V gene's germline CDR1 is SGHKS and CDR2 YYEKEE (reference sequence). This chain's CDR3 is CASIPWGATYNEQFF. The CDR3 region has the DNA TGTGCCAGCATCCCATGGGGGGCTACCTACAATGAGCAGTTCTTC.

The rearrangement joins TRBV5-1 to TRBJ2-3; a possible D gene is TRBD2 (6 bases). Germline-derived CDR1 and CDR2 are SGHRS and YFSETQ. This CDR3 is built from 15 residues. V shed 0 bases and J shed 5 bases, with 13 bases lying between them. CDR3 DNA: TGCGCCAGCAGCTTGGGGCCGGGAGCCCAAGATACGCAGTATTTT. Translating gives CASSLGPGAQDTQYF.

This clone was counted between two and nine times. The chain employs TRBV6-5 and TRBJ2-2; TRBD2 agrees at 9 bases. The germline gives CDR1 MNHEY, CDR2 SVGAGI. CDR3 length: 15 residues. Germline trimming cut 2 bases from V and 6 bases from J; bases unmatched to any gene: 4. The chain's CDR3 is CASSYRAGGAGELFF. The CDR3, as DNA: TGTGCCAGCAGTTACCGGGCGGGAGGGGCCGGGGAGCTGTTTTTT.

V is TRBV5-1 and J is TRBJ1-6, with unresolved D. Deletions cut 3 bases from V and 4 bases from J, with 11 bases between. There are 15 residues in the CDR3. CDR1 and CDR2 from the germline V gene are SGHRS and YFSETQ. CDR3 region: CASSSQDPYNSPLHF. As DNA, the CDR3 is TGCGCCAGCAGCTCCCAGGACCCATATAATTCACCCCTCCACTTT.

The V call is TRBV21-1, the J call TRBJ2-1. TRBV21-1 is described as a pseudogene. This CDR3 is 14 amino acids long. CDR3 nucleotide sequence: TGTGATTTTTATAGGATCTACTCCTACAATGAGCAGTTCTTC. It codes for CDFYRIYSYNEQFF.

This chain uses TRBV28 with TRBJ1-1, with D unclear. Per germline, CDR1 MDHEN and CDR2 SYDVKM. The CDR3 has 11 residues. The CDR3 DNA sequence: TGTATGACTGTGGGTAACACTGAAGCTTTCTTT. Translating gives CMTVGNTEAFF.

This clone has more than one count but fewer than ten. The chain carries TRBV27 and TRBJ2-1; TRBD2 agrees at 11 bases. CDR1 is MNHEY, CDR2 SMNVEV, per germline (reference sequence). The CDR3 is 16 amino acids. Trimming cost V 7 bases and J 5 bases; bases outside gene matches: 10. CDR3 region: CASNHLGLAEDNEQFF. CDR3 coding DNA: TGTGCCAGCAACCACCTGGGACTAGCGGAGGACAATGAGCAGTTCTTC.